This TCR beta chain was recorded in a study of beta chain features in type 1 diabetes. The study, taken as a whole, reports: Type 1 diabetes patients had moderately but significantly shorter TCRB CDR3s in all four CD4+ subsets.

This clone was detected only a few times. The target antigen is unknown. The junction departs from germline at one end; a sequencing error may be responsible. Expressed TCRB transcripts were sequenced because the entire RNA isolate underwent reverse transcription. TCRdb's copy holds only in-frame clones and misses some; the assay was immunoSEQ multiplex PCR. This sample has 300,000 to 450,000 clones, with roughly 12% found just once. This CDR3 contains 12 residues. The germline V gene has CDR1 SEHNR and CDR2 FQNEAQ (reference sequence). The J gene is TRBJ2-5, the V gene TRBV7-9; D possibly corresponds to TRBD2 (5 bases). The sample taken for sequencing was naive CD4+ T cells from blood. The TCR was taken from a woman aged 18-29 years with type 1 diabetes. As DNA, the CDR3 is TGTGCCAGCTTCGGACTCCAAAAGACCCAGTACTTC. This gives the protein CASFGLQKTQYF. Drawing the rest from reference TRBV7-9 and TRBJ2-5, the complete variable domain is DTGVSQNPRHKITKRGQNVTFRCDPISEHNRLYWYRQTLGQGPEFLTYFQNEAQLEKSRLLSDRFSAERPKGSFSTLEIQRTEQGDSAMYLCASFGLQKTQYFGPGTRLLVL.